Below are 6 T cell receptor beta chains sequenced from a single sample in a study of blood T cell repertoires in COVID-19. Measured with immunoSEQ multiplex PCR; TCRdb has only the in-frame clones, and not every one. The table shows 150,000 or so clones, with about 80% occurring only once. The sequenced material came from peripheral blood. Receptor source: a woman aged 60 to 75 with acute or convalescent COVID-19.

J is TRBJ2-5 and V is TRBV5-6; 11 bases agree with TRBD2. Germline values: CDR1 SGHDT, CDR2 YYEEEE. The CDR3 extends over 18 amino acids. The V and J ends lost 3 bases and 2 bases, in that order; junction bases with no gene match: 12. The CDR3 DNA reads TGTGCCAGCAGCTCTAGCGGGGGGACACCGGGGTGGCAAGAGACCCAGTACTTC. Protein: CASSSSGGTPGWQETQYF.

The CDR3 sequence is CASSEFAEAFF. The CDR3 DNA follows: TGTGCCAGCAGTGAATTCGCTGAAGCTTTCTTT. V gene TRBV2 combines with J gene TRBJ1-1, with D unclear. V lost 2 bases and J lost 6, with 4 bases in between. Germline V lookup: CDR1 SNHLY, CDR2 FYNNEI. CDR3 length: 11 amino acids.

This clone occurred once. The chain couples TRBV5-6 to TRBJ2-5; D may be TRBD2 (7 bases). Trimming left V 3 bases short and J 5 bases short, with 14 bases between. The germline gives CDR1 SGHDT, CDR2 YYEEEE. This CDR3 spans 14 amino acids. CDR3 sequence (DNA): TGTGCCAGCAGCTCCCGGGGGGCGGGGGAGACCCAGTACTTC. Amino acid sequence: CASSSRGAGETQYF.

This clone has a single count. The CDR3 protein is CASSPYSGGFVNTEAFF. In DNA, the CDR3 is TGTGCCAGCAGCCCTTACTCAGGGGGCTTTGTTAACACTGAAGCTTTCTTT. The chain is built from TRBV3-1 (or the pseudogene TRBV3-2) and TRBJ1-1; 8 bases are a match to TRBD1. J gave up 2 bases and V 4 bases, and 12 bases lay outside the gene matches. This CDR3 has 17 amino acids. CDR1 is LGHDT, CDR2 YNNKEL, per germline (reference sequence).

The CDR3 region has the DNA TGCAGCGCCGAGGACAGGATATATGGCTACACCTTC. Translating it yields CSAEDRIYGYTF. This chain connects TRBV29-1 to TRBJ1-2; TRBD1 matches at 7 bases. In germline, CDR1 is SQVTM, CDR2 ANQGSEA. The CDR3 runs to 12 residues. With 7 bases clipped from V and 5 bases from J, the junction kept 7 bases outside the gene matches.

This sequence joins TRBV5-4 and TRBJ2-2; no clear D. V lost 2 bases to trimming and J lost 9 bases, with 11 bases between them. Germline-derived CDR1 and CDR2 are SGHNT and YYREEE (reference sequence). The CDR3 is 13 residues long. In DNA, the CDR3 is TGTGCCAGCAGCTTAGTAGCTGGAAGGGAGCTGTTTTTT. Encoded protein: CASSLVAGRELFF.